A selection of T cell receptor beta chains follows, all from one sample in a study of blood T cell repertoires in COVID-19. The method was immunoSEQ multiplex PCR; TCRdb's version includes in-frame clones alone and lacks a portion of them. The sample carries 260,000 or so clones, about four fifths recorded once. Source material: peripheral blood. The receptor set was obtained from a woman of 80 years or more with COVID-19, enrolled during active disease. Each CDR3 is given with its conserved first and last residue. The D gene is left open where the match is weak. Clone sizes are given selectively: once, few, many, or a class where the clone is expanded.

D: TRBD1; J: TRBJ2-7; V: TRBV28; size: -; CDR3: CASSPPGTGTYEQYF; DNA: TGTGCCAGCAGTCCCCCCGGGACAGGTACCTACGAGCAGTACTTC
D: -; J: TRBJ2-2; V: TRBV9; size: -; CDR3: CASSTRDSNTGELFF; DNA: TGTGCCAGCAGCACCCGGGACTCTAACACCGGGGAGCTGTTTTTT
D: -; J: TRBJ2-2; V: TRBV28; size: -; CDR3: CGGTYANTGELFF; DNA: TGTGGGGGGACTTACGCGAACACCGGGGAGCTGTTTTTT
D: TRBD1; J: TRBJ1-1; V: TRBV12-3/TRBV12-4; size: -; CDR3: CASSRDSTEAFF; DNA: TGTGCCAGCAGTCGGGACAGCACTGAAGCTTTCTTT
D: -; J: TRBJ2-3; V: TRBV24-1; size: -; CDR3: CATSDFAELTDTQYF; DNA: TGTGCCACCAGTGATTTCGCAGAATTAACAGATACGCAGTATTTT
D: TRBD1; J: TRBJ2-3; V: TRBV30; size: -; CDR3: CAWRGDRNTDTQYF; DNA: TGTGCCTGGAGGGGGGACAGAAACACAGATACGCAGTATTTT
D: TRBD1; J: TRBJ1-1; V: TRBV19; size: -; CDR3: CASSKQGAFEAFF; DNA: TGTGCCAGTAGTAAACAGGGGGCCTTTGAAGCTTTCTTT
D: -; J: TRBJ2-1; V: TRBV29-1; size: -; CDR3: CSVEYILTTLRSEQFF; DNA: TGCAGCGTTGAATACATCCTAACTACATTGAGGAGTGAGCAGTTCTTC
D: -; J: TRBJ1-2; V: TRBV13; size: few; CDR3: CASSRVGGREGYTF; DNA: TGTGCCAGCAGCCGAGTGGGGGGGCGTGAGGGCTACACCTTC
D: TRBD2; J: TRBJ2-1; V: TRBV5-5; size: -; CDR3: CASSLAGTETEQFF; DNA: TGTGCCAGCAGCCTAGCGGGTACTGAGACTGAGCAGTTCTTC
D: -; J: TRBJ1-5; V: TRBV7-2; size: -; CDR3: CASSLDGGHQPQHF; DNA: TGTGCCAGCAGCTTAGACGGCGGGCATCAGCCCCAGCATTTT
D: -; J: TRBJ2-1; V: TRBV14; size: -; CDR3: CASSQANSGSEFF; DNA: TGTGCCAGCAGCCAAGCAAACAGTGGGTCGGAGTTCTTC
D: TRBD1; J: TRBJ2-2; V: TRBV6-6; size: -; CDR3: CASNSPQGGNTGELFF; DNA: TGTGCCAGCAACTCCCCACAGGGGGGGAACACCGGGGAGCTGTTTTTT
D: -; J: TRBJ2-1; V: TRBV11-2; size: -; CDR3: CASSLEAYYNEQFF; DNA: TGTGCCAGCAGCTTAGAGGCTTATTACAATGAGCAGTTCTTC
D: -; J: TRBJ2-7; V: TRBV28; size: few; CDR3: CASSPPGLLAYEQYF; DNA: TGTGCCAGCAGCCCTCCGGGACTCCTTGCCTACGAGCAGTACTTC
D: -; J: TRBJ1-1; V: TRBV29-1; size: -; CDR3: CSVVEVWNTEAFF; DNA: TGCAGCGTTGTTGAGGTTTGGAACACTGAAGCTTTCTTT
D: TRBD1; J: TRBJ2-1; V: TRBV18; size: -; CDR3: CASSSGTGGNNEQFF; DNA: TGTGCCAGCTCATCGGGGACAGGGGGCAACAATGAGCAGTTCTTC
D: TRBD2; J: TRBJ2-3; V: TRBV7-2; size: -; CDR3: CASGQGGTSGSDTQYF; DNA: TGTGCCAGCGGTCAAGGTGGGACTAGCGGATCAGATACGCAGTATTTT
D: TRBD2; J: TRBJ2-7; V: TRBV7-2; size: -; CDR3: CASSSLAGSYEQYF; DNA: TGTGCCAGCAGCTCTCTAGCGGGGTCCTACGAGCAGTACTTC
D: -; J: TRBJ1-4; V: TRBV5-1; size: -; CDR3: CASRGQPLSANEKLFF; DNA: TGCGCCAGCAGAGGACAGCCCCTCTCGGCTAATGAAAAACTGTTTTTT
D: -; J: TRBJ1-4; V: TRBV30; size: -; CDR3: CAWRRANEKLFF; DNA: TGTGCCTGGAGGAGGGCCAATGAAAAACTGTTTTTT
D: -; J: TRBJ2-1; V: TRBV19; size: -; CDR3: CASSSLAASSYNEQFF; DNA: TGTGCCAGTAGTTCATTAGCGGCAAGCTCCTACAATGAGCAGTTCTTC
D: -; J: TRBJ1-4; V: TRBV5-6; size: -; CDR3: CASSGDYGATNEKLFF; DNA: TGTGCCAGCAGCGGGGACTACGGAGCAACTAATGAAAAACTGTTTTTT
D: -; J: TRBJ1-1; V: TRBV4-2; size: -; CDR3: CASSISAGGSTEAFF; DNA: TGTGCCAGCAGCATTTCGGCGGGGGGAAGCACTGAAGCTTTCTTT
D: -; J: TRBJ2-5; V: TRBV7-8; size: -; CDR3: CASSSRGRAGTAETQYF; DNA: TGTGCCAGCAGCTCTCGGGGGCGAGCGGGGACGGCGGAGACCCAGTACTTC
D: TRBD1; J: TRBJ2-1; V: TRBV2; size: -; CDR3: CASKNLAPGQGASYNEQFF; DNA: TGTGCCAGTAAGAATCTCGCACCGGGACAGGGAGCCTCCTACAATGAGCAGTTCTTC
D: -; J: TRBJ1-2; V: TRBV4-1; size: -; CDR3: CASSQAPSQGYGYTF; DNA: TGCGCCAGCAGCCAAGCCCCCTCCCAGGGCTATGGCTACACCTTC
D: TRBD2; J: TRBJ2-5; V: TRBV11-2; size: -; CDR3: CASRGGGRRFIGETQYF; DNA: TGTGCCAGCAGGGGCGGGGGTAGGCGTTTCATTGGAGAGACCCAGTACTTC
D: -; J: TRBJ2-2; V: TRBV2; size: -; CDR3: CASSERGTGTGELFF; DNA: TGTGCCAGCAGTGAGAGGGGGACCGGCACCGGGGAGCTGTTTTTT
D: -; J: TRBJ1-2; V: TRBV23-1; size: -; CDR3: CASSPPGPNYGYTF; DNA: TGCGCCAGCAGTCCCCCGGGTCCTAACTATGGCTACACCTTC
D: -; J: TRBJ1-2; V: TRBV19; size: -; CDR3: CASSIDGPGSGYTF; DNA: TGTGCCAGTAGTATAGATGGGCCAGGGTCTGGCTACACCTTC
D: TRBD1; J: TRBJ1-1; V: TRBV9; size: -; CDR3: CASSALPGQGTEAFF; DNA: TGTGCCAGCAGCGCCCTCCCGGGACAGGGCACTGAAGCTTTCTTT
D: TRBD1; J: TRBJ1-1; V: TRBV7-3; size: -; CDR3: CASSSGGKGNTEAFF; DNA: TGTGCCAGCAGCTCAGGGGGAAAAGGGAACACTGAAGCTTTCTTT
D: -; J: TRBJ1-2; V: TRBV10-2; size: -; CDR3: CASSAGDGGYTF; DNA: TGCGCCAGCAGTGCAGGGGATGGCGGCTACACCTTC
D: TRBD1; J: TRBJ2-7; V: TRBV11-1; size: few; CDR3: CASSFKGALSYEQYF; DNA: TGTGCCAGCAGCTTCAAGGGGGCACTCTCCTACGAGCAGTACTTC
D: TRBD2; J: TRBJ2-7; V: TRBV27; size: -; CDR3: CASSLIAGLTYEQYF; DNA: TGTGCCAGCAGTCTTATAGCGGGATTGACCTACGAGCAGTACTTC
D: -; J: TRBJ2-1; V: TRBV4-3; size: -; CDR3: CASSQEARANEQFF; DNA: TGCGCCAGCAGCCAAGAGGCGAGGGCCAATGAGCAGTTCTTC
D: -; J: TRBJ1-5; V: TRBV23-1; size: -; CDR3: CASKVTGINQPQHF; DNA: TGCGCCAGCAAGGTTACAGGGATCAATCAGCCCCAGCATTTT
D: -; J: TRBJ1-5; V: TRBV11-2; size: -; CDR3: CASSPGGKSNQPQHF; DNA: TGTGCCAGCAGCCCCGGAGGGAAGAGCAATCAGCCCCAGCATTTT
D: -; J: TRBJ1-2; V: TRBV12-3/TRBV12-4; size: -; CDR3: CASSLGRGYTF; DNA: TGTGCCAGCAGTTTGGGGAGGGGCTACACCTTC
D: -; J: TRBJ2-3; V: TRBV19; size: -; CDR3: CASNQGLTDTQYF; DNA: TGTGCCAGTAACCAGGGACTCACAGATACGCAGTATTTT
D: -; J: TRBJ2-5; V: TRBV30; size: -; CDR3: CAWKRNLPGETQYF; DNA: TGTGCCTGGAAAAGGAACCTCCCAGGGGAGACCCAGTACTTC